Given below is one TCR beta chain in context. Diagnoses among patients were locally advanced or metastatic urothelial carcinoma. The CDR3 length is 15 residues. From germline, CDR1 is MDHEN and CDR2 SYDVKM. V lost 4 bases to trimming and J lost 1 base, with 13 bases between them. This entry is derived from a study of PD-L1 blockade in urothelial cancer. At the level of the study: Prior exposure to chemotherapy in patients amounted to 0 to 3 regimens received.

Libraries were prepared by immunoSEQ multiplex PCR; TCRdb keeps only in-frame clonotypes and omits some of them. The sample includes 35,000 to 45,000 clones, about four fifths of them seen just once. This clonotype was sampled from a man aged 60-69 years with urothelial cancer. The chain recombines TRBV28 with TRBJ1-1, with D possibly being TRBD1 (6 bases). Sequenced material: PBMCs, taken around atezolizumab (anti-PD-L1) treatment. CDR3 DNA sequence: TGTGCCAGCAGTTCAGGTGGACAGCAGAACACTGAAGCTTTCTTT. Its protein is CASSSGGQQNTEAFF.